These 2 T cell receptor beta chains were all obtained from the same sample, sequenced in a study of T-cell memory formation after mild COVID-19 (dated by TCRdb to the early 2020s). The library was prepared using 5' RACE. The run used an Illumina NovaSeq 6000. In TCRdb, the public reads were trimmed at Q25 with fastp and aligned with MiXCR, with productive beta chains retained. Identical CDR3 proteins give one entry, which carries the most common genes and DNA. The sample table holds tens of thousands of distinct CDR3 sequences, of which about 6.8% were seen once. The top ten constitute roughly 0.79% of the sample. The sequenced sample consisted of PBMCs or a T cell subset sorted from them (not recorded which). These receptors were obtained from an adult who had mild COVID-19 (a few samples of this study predate the infection). The sample titles of this study are shuffled in the database, so cell type and time point are left out.

This clonotype was recorded many times. The chain combines TRBV10-3 with TRBJ2-3; no clear D gene. V was clipped by 6 bases and J by 2 bases, with 15 bases between them. The germline V gene has CDR1 ENHRY and CDR2 SYGVKD. This CDR3 is 15 amino acids long. The CDR3 loop reads CAISDDTTLTDTQYF. As DNA, the CDR3 is TGTGCCATCAGCGACGACACTACACTCACAGATACGCAGTATTTT.

This clonotype was seen only a few times. The CDR3 spells CASSSSGSTDTQYF. CDR3 in DNA: TGTGCCAGCAGCTCCTCGGGGAGCACAGATACGCAGTATTTT. The rearrangement joins TRBV3-1 to TRBJ2-3; tentative D call: TRBD2 (5 bases). The CDR3 has 14 residues. Germline V gene sequence: CDR1 LGHDT, CDR2 YNNKEL (reference sequence). The ends were cut back, 5 bases at V and 0 bases at J, with 9 bases in the middle.